One sample yielded the 30 T cell receptor beta chains listed below, sequenced in a study of technical replicates of blood from a few donors. The repertoire was sequenced with immunoSEQ multiplex PCR; TCRdb's copy has only in-frame clones and lacks some. The sample contains under 90,000 clones, 85% to 95% of which appear only once. Material: T cells isolated from PBMCs. The receptors shown here come from a human donor in good health.

This clone was detected once. The chain couples TRBV9 to TRBJ2-3, with 12 bases that match TRBD2. This CDR3 contains 15 residues. The ends lost 4 bases at V and 4 bases at J; junction bases unmatched: 4. Germline V gives CDR1 SGDLS, CDR2 YYNGEE. In DNA form, the CDR3 reads TGTGCCAGCAGCCAACTAGCGGGGGGTGCAGATACGCAGTATTTT. Its translation is CASSQLAGGADTQYF.

The chain combines TRBV14 with TRBJ1-1; 7 bases map to TRBD1. In germline, CDR1 is SGHDN, CDR2 FVKESK. The CDR3 is made up of 18 amino acids. V shed 0 bases, J shed 6 bases, and the junction held 16 bases outside the gene matches. CDR3 in DNA: TGTGCCAGCAGCCAAGATAGGGGATATGGTCAGGGGGTGGCTGAAGCTTTCTTT. It translates to CASSQDRGYGQGVAEAFF.

The V and J genes are TRBV5-6 and TRBJ2-7, with TRBD1 matching 8 bases. Per the germline V gene, CDR1 is SGHDT and CDR2 is YYEEEE. The CDR3 is 15 amino acids. V dropped 6 bases and J dropped 2; count of bases not matched to a gene: 10. In DNA, the CDR3 is TGTGCCAGCAACCGACAGGGGACATATCCCTACGAGCAGTACTTC. The encoded protein is CASNRQGTYPYEQYF.

The rearrangement uses TRBV19 and TRBJ1-2; D perhaps matches TRBD1 (5 bases). Germline CDR1 is LNHDA and CDR2 is SQIVND (reference sequence). This CDR3 contains 12 residues. V shed 3 bases and J shed 6 bases, with 8 bases lying between them. This CDR3 reads CASSIRRDGYTF. CDR3 bases: TGTGCCAGTAGTATCCGCAGGGATGGCTACACCTTC.

The chain links TRBV15 to TRBJ1-4; TRBD1 is a possible D gene (6 bases). The CDR3 is 15 amino acids. V shed 1 base and J shed 3 bases, with 9 bases lying between them. CDR1 is LNHNV and CDR2 is YYDKDF in the germline V gene (reference sequence). In nucleotides, the CDR3 is TGTGCCACCAGCAGAGGGGAGGGGGCTAATGAAAAACTGTTTTTT. Its translation: CATSRGEGANEKLFF.

The J gene is TRBJ2-1, the V gene TRBV30; 7 nucleotides agree with TRBD2. The J segment lost 0 bases and the V segment lost 0 bases, leaving 8 bases of the junction unmatched. Germline V gene lookup returns CDR1 GTSNPN and CDR2 SVGIG (reference sequence). CDR3 length: 17 residues. Written as DNA, the CDR3 is TGTGCCTGGAGTGTAGCGGGAAAGAGGAGCTCCTACAATGAGCAGTTCTTC. Residues: CAWSVAGKRSSYNEQFF.

The chain recombines TRBV15 with TRBJ2-7; D ambiguous. V lost 0 bases and J 1 base, leaving 10 bases between the germline ends. The CDR3 spans 15 residues. CDR1 is LNHNV and CDR2 is YYDKDF in the germline V gene (reference sequence). CDR3 sequence (DNA): TGTGCCACCAGCAGAGAGGTAGACGGGTCCTACGAGCAGTACTTC. Its protein is CATSREVDGSYEQYF.

V is TRBV5-1 and J is TRBJ1-3; unclear D gene. The germline gives CDR1 SGHRS, CDR2 YFSETQ. The V gene lost 1 base and the J gene lost 3 bases, with 8 bases spanning the gap. The length of the CDR3 is 14 residues. The CDR3 DNA reads as TGCGCCAGCAGCTTGTCGAGTAGTGGAAACACCATATATTTT. Translated, it gives CASSLSSSGNTIYF.

The chain joins TRBV5-1 to TRBJ2-1; perhaps TRBD2 as D (7 bases). V lost 4 bases and J lost 5, with 16 bases in between. Germline V CDR1 and CDR2: SGHRS, YFSETQ. This CDR3 is built from 15 residues. The CDR3 loop reads CASSPMGGRNNEQFF. CDR3 nucleotides: TGCGCCAGCAGCCCGATGGGGGGGCGCAACAATGAGCAGTTCTTC.

The chain is built from TRBV18 and TRBJ1-3; D call uncertain. V was clipped by 0 bases and J by 1 base, with 13 bases between them. The germline gives CDR1 KGHSH, CDR2 LQKENI. The CDR3 is 17 amino acids. CDR3 sequence reads: CASSPPGLLVSGNTIYF. For the CDR3, the DNA is TGTGCCAGCTCACCACCTGGGCTTCTTGTTTCTGGAAACACCATATATTTT.

The J gene is TRBJ1-6, the V gene TRBV7-9; TRBD1 is a possible D gene (6 bases). V lost 7 bases, J lost 15 bases, and 19 bases lay in between. The CDR3 contains 13 residues. Germline CDR1 reads SEHNR; CDR2 reads FQNEAQ (reference sequence). CDR3 coding DNA: TGTGCCAGCACTCGACCCGAGGGGGGGCTCCTCCACTTT. As protein: CASTRPEGGLLHF.

The genes are TRBV6-1 and TRBJ1-3, with unresolved D. The CDR3 loop spans 15 amino acids. V was trimmed by 3 bases and J by 0 bases, leaving 9 bases between them. In germline, CDR1 is MNHNS, CDR2 SASEGT. In DNA, the CDR3 is TGTGCCAGCAGTGAGTCGGGTCTCTCTGGAAACACCATATATTTT. Its translation is CASSESGLSGNTIYF.

The chain recombines TRBV10-1 with TRBJ2-1; TRBD2 matches 13 bases. The V gene end was trimmed by 3 bases and the J gene end by 7 bases; junction bases not matched to a gene: 3. In germline, CDR1 is WNHNN, CDR2 SYGVQD (reference sequence). The CDR3 runs to 15 residues. The CDR3 spells CASSDGTSGVNEQFF. CDR3 sequence (DNA): TGCGCCAGCAGTGACGGGACTAGCGGGGTAAATGAGCAGTTCTTC.

The chain carries TRBV6-5 and TRBJ2-2; D gene ambiguous. The CDR3 is 14 amino acids. The V gene lost 1 base and the J gene lost 5 bases, with 8 bases spanning the gap. Germline CDR1 and CDR2: MNHEY and SVGAGI. The CDR3 sequence: CASSYLSKTGELFF. DNA of the CDR3: TGTGCCAGCAGTTACTTATCTAAAACCGGGGAGCTGTTTTTT.

The CDR3 protein is CASSGTGITNEKLFF. The CDR3 DNA follows: TGTGCCAGCTCCGGGACAGGGATCACTAATGAAAAACTGTTTTTT. The chain links TRBV7-9 to TRBJ1-4, with TRBD1 identical over 9 bases. V shed 8 bases, J shed 2 bases, and the junction held 6 bases outside the gene matches. There are 15 residues in the CDR3. CDR1 is SEHNR and CDR2 is FQNEAQ in the germline V gene (reference sequence). The full variable domain, rest sourced from reference TRBV7-9 and TRBJ1-4, is DTGVSQNPRHKITKRGQNVTFRCDPISEHNRLYWYRQTLGQGPEFLTYFQNEAQLEKSRLLSDRFSAERPKGSFSTLEIQRTEQGDSAMYLCASSGTGITNEKLFFGSGTQLSVL.

The chain links TRBV4-1 to TRBJ1-5, with TRBD1 matching 8 bases. J gave up 6 bases and V 6 bases, and 7 bases lay outside the gene matches. CDR3 length: 14 residues. Per germline, CDR1 MGHRA and CDR2 YSYEKL. CDR3 amino acids: CASSLQGAFQPQHF. In DNA, the CDR3 is TGCGCCAGCAGTCTCCAGGGGGCGTTTCAGCCCCAGCATTTT.

This clone appeared a few times. CDR3 nucleotide sequence: TGTGCCAGCAGTGGGCAGGGGACCCCGAACACTGAAGCTTTCTTT. This gives the protein CASSGQGTPNTEAFF. The chain carries TRBV6-1 and TRBJ1-1; perhaps TRBD1 as D (6 bases). With 4 bases removed from V and 1 base from J, the gap between germline ends came to 13 bases. Germline V gene lookup returns CDR1 MNHNS and CDR2 SASEGT. This CDR3 spans 15 amino acids.

This clone was seen just once. The chain recombines TRBV7-8 with TRBJ2-7; possible D gene TRBD1, 5 bases. Per germline, CDR1 SGHVS and CDR2 FQNEAQ. V was trimmed by 5 bases and J by 2 bases, leaving 13 bases between them. The CDR3 loop spans 14 amino acids. The CDR3 sequence: CASSTTDRAYEQYF. The CDR3 DNA follows: TGTGCCAGCAGCACCACAGACAGAGCCTACGAGCAGTACTTC.

The chain carries TRBV7-8 and TRBJ2-5, with a tentative D call TRBD1 (7 bases). This CDR3 contains 16 residues. V was shortened by 1 base and J by 1 base, with 13 bases between the two germline ends. Germline V gene data show CDR1 as SGHVS and CDR2 as FQNEAQ. CDR3 nucleotide sequence: TGTGCCAGCAGCTTAGAGTCAGGGGGGCTCCAAGAGACCCAGTACTTC. This codes for CASSLESGGLQETQYF.

The chain employs TRBV5-1 and TRBJ2-2, with TRBD2 as a possible D gene (6 bases). Germline values: CDR1 SGHRS, CDR2 YFSETQ. The ends were cut back, 3 bases at V and 1 base at J, with 13 bases in the middle. The length of the CDR3 is 16 residues. CDR3 DNA sequence: TGCGCCAGCAGCTCCTCAAGACTAGAGAACACCGGGGAGCTGTTTTTT. Its translation is CASSSSRLENTGELFF.

V and J are TRBV7-2 and TRBJ2-7; D is uncertain. The CDR3 runs to 13 residues. Germline V gives CDR1 SGHTA, CDR2 FQGNSA. V shed 6 bases and J shed 0 bases, with 9 bases lying between them. CDR3 loop: CASRSWSSYEQYF. The CDR3 DNA reads TGTGCCAGCAGATCGTGGAGCTCCTACGAGCAGTACTTC.

The rearrangement joins TRBV5-1 to TRBJ2-5; TRBD1 matches 8 bases. After removal of 4 bases from V and 4 bases from J, the junction contained 9 bases not matched to a gene. This CDR3 comprises 15 residues. Germline V CDR1 and CDR2: SGHRS, YFSETQ. CDR3 protein: CASSPTGDRGETQYF. The CDR3, as DNA: TGCGCCAGCAGCCCGACAGGGGACAGAGGAGAGACCCAGTACTTC.

The chain recombines TRBV18 with TRBJ2-7; 7 positions match TRBD1. V shed 0 bases and J 4 bases; nucleotides not matched to a gene: 3. Germline lookup yields CDR1 KGHSH and CDR2 LQKENI. The CDR3 is 14 residues long. The CDR3 DNA reads TGTGCCAGCTCACCACCGGACAGGCTTTACGAGCAGTACTTC. Amino acid sequence: CASSPPDRLYEQYF.

The CDR3 is CASSPRPWETSSYNEQFF. The CDR3, as DNA: TGTGCCAGCAGCCCCAGACCTTGGGAGACGAGCTCCTACAATGAGCAGTTCTTC. This chain joins TRBV14 and TRBJ2-1, with D perhaps matching TRBD2 (5 bases). This CDR3 has 18 residues. Deletions cut 4 bases from V and 0 bases from J, with 19 bases between. CDR1 is SGHDN, CDR2 FVKESK, per germline.

V gene TRBV6-1 combines with J gene TRBJ2-5; 8 bases match TRBD1. V trimming: 10 bases; J trimming: 1 base; junction bases outside the gene matches: 2. Germline CDR1 reads MNHNS; CDR2 reads SASEGT. The CDR3 is 12 amino acids. In DNA, the CDR3 is TGTGCCACGGACAGGGTCCAAGAGACCCAGTACTTC. Its translation: CATDRVQETQYF.

In DNA form, the CDR3 reads TGTGCCAGCAGTTTAGGACATCGGTCCCAAGAGCAGTTCTTC. It encodes CASSLGHRSQEQFF. The chain couples TRBV27 to TRBJ2-1, with a possible D match to TRBD1 (5 bases). The CDR3 has 14 residues. V lost 2 bases, J lost 10 bases, and 15 bases lay in between. The germline V gene has CDR1 MNHEY and CDR2 SMNVEV (reference sequence).

The genes are TRBV6-5 and TRBJ1-6, with 10 bases identical to TRBD1. The V gene end was trimmed by 0 bases and the J gene end by 6 bases; junction bases not matched to a gene: 2. Germline assignment: CDR1 MNHEY and CDR2 SVGAGI. The CDR3 extends over 16 amino acids. This chain's CDR3 is CASSYSTGGFNSPLHF. DNA of the CDR3: TGTGCCAGCAGTTACTCGACAGGGGGCTTTAATTCACCCCTCCACTTT.

The chain combines TRBV28 with TRBJ1-1; tentative D call: TRBD1 (5 bases). The CDR3 contains 12 residues. Germline V CDR1 and CDR2: MDHEN, SYDVKM. V dropped 10 bases and J dropped 1 base, with 10 bases sitting between them. The CDR3 DNA sequence: TGTGCCATCCAAGACAGGAACACTGAAGCTTTCTTT. The encoded protein is CAIQDRNTEAFF. Variable domain in full (rest from reference TRBV28 and TRBJ1-1): DVKVTQSSRYLVKRTGEKVFLECVQDMDHENMFWYRQDPGLGLRLIYFSYDVKMKEKGDIPEGYSVSREKKERFSLILESASTNQTSMYLCAIQDRNTEAFFGQGTRLTVV.

The gene calls are TRBV28 and TRBJ2-7; 15 bases line up with TRBD2. This CDR3 region has 15 residues. The ends lost 7 bases at V and 4 bases at J; junction bases unmatched: 5. Germline V gene lookup returns CDR1 MDHEN and CDR2 SYDVKM. The CDR3 sequence is CASTQGLAGGYEQYF. The CDR3 coding sequence is TGTGCCAGCACCCAAGGACTAGCGGGAGGGTACGAGCAGTACTTC.

In its sample, this clone was seen once. The CDR3 sequence is CATSRTRGTSYEQYF. The CDR3, as DNA: TGTGCCACCAGTCGAACTCGGGGGACCTCCTACGAGCAGTACTTC. This sequence joins TRBV15 and TRBJ2-7; tentative D call: TRBD2 (6 bases). Germline CDR1 reads LNHNV; CDR2 reads YYDKDF (reference sequence). The V gene lost 6 bases and the J gene lost 0 bases, with 15 bases spanning the gap. This CDR3 is built from 15 residues.